The 21 T cell receptor beta chains given below trace back to one sample, sequenced in a study of post-analysis software for immune sequencing data. Their recognized antigens are unknown. Study findings and constraints: Patients had higher frequencies than controls of five TRBV segments, including TRBV5-6, TRBV5-1 and TRBV20-1.

TCR beta libraries were prepared from cDNA with unique molecular identifiers. TCRdb analysed the PCR reads with MiXCR anew, one entry per CDR3 protein. The repertoire has hundreds of thousands of distinct CDR3 sequences, roughly 29% of them found once; the top ten carry more than 0.55%. Sequences were obtained from blood. All receptors derive from a girl aged 5-17 years with multiple sclerosis.

As for this clonotype: Sequence at one end of the junction differs from germline and may be a read error. The V call is TRBV20-1, the J call TRBJ2-7, with TRBD2 matching over 9 bases. The DNA end lines up better with TRBJ2-5; the J call may be wrong. Looked up from germline, CDR1 is DFQATT and CDR2 is SNEGSKA (reference sequence). CDR3 length: 13 amino acids. CDR3 sequence: CSTRVSGGETQYF. The CDR3 DNA is TGCAGTACTAGGGTCAGCGGGGGGGAGACCCAGTACTTC.

Only a few counts were recorded for this clonotype. The chain combines TRBV7-8 with TRBJ2-3; 7 nucleotides align to TRBD2. V gave up 5 bases and J gave up 3 bases; unmatched junction bases: 5. The CDR3 runs 14 residues. Germline-derived CDR1 and CDR2 are SGHVS and FQNEAQ. CDR3 DNA: TGTGCCAGCAGCCCCTGGGGGGGTACAGATACGCAGTATTTT. It yields the protein CASSPWGGTDTQYF. Complete variable domain (other parts from reference TRBV7-8 and TRBJ2-3): GAGVSQSPRYKVAKRGQDVALRCDPISGHVSLFWYQQALGQGPEFLTYFQNEAQLDKSGLPSDRFFAERPEGSVSTLKIQRTQQEDSAVYLCASSPWGGTDTQYFGPGTRLTVL.

This clonotype came up a few times. This chain uses TRBV6-1 with TRBJ2-6; TRBD1 might be the D (6 bases). The CDR3 contains 18 residues. Per the germline V gene, CDR1 is MNHNS and CDR2 is SASEGT. The V end was cut by 6 bases, the J end by 2 bases, with 20 bases between. CDR3 protein: CASSPGIGRTAGANVLTF. The CDR3 DNA reads as TGTGCCAGCAGCCCGGGGATTGGGCGGACAGCTGGGGCCAACGTCCTGACTTTC.

The V gene is TRBV11-2, the J gene TRBJ2-7; D call uncertain. V lost 5 bases and J lost 10, with 18 bases in between. Germline CDR1 reads SGHAT; CDR2 reads FQNNGV. The CDR3 runs to 13 residues. CDR3: CASSPQVASKQYF. CDR3 DNA: TGTGCCAGCAGCCCCCAAGTAGCCTCGAAACAGTACTTC.

The chain carries TRBV5-1 and TRBJ2-1, with 7 nucleotides matching TRBD2. The CDR3 consists of 14 residues. Germline values: CDR1 SGHRS, CDR2 YFSETQ. With V trimmed by 4 bases and J by 9 bases, 10 bases remained unmatched. The CDR3 bases are TGCGCCAGCAGCCCAGCGGGGAGGATCGGTGAGCAGTTCTTC. Residues: CASSPAGRIGEQFF.

In this sample, this clonotype turned up a few times. The rearrangement links TRBV10-3 to TRBJ1-4; D perhaps matches TRBD1 (5 bases). The CDR3 has 15 residues. V shed 0 bases and J shed 2 bases, with 7 bases lying between them. Germline assignment: CDR1 ENHRY and CDR2 SYGVKD. Here the CDR3 reads CAISESGGTNEKLFF. Written as DNA, the CDR3 is TGTGCCATCAGTGAGTCCGGGGGTACTAATGAAAAACTGTTTTTT.

V is TRBV29-1 and J is TRBJ2-7; no clear D gene. The CDR3 runs 12 residues. The V gene's germline CDR1 is SQVTM and CDR2 ANQGSEA. V shed 5 bases and J shed 0 bases, with 8 bases lying between them. CDR3 coding DNA: TGCAGCGTTCAAGGGCTCTCCTACGAGCAGTACTTC. Protein: CSVQGLSYEQYF.

This clonotype was detected only a few times. The chain carries TRBV12-3 or TRBV12-4 and TRBJ2-7, with TRBD1 matching over 7 bases. V trimming: 10 bases; J trimming: 3 bases; junction bases outside the gene matches: 9. The CDR3 extends over 13 amino acids. The CDR3 DNA reads as TGTGCCACCCACCGGGGACAGAACTACGAGCAGTACTTC. It yields the protein CATHRGQNYEQYF.

The V call is TRBV7-2, the J call TRBJ2-5; 7 nucleotides match TRBD2. CDR1 and CDR2 (germline): SGHTA, FQGNSA. This CDR3 is built from 16 residues. V shed 5 bases and J 4 bases; nucleotides not matched to a gene: 13. DNA for the CDR3: TGTGCCAGCAGCCGAGCGGCGCGCGGGAGAGGAGAGACCCAGTACTTC. Its protein product is CASSRAARGRGETQYF.

The gene calls are TRBV20-1 and TRBJ1-2; D unclear. This CDR3 contains 11 residues. Germline V gene sequence: CDR1 DFQATT, CDR2 SNEGSKA (reference sequence). V lost 4 bases to trimming and J lost 5 bases, with 8 bases between them. The CDR3 bases are TGCAGTGCTATTGAGGGTTATGGCTACACCTTC. It is translated as CSAIEGYGYTF.

A few counts support this clonotype. This rearrangement joins TRBV6-5 to TRBJ2-1, with 7 bases matching TRBD1. The junction had 4 bases not matched to a gene; V was cut back by 5 bases and J by 9 bases. The germline V gene encodes CDR1 MNHEY and CDR2 SVGAGI. This CDR3 has 12 residues. The CDR3 loop is CASSDGTAEQFF. The CDR3 DNA sequence: TGTGCCAGCAGTGACGGGACAGCTGAGCAGTTCTTC.

This clonotype has more than one count but fewer than ten. The chain's CDR3 is CASSSYEGGTEAFF. The CDR3 DNA is TGTGCCAGCAGCTCCTACGAGGGGGGTACTGAAGCTTTCTTT. The rearrangement joins TRBV7-2 to TRBJ1-1; perhaps TRBD1 as D (6 bases). CDR3 length: 14 residues. Trimming took 4 bases from V and 5 from J, leaving 14 bases between them. The germline CDR1 and CDR2 sequences are SGHTA and FQGNSA.

This clonotype was counted a few times. V is TRBV7-2 and J is TRBJ2-7; D is possibly TRBD2 (5 bases). Germline CDR1 reads SGHTA; CDR2 reads FQGNSA. The V and J ends lost 6 bases and 0 bases respectively, with 12 bases between them. The CDR3 is 14 amino acids. CDR3 loop: CASSPDFSSYEQYF. CDR3 coding DNA: TGTGCCAGCAGTCCGGACTTCAGCTCCTACGAGCAGTACTTC.

This clonotype came up a few times. V and J are TRBV10-3 and TRBJ2-7; 12 bases align to TRBD2. The length of the CDR3 is 17 residues. Germline-derived CDR1 and CDR2 are ENHRY and SYGVKD. The V and J ends lost 3 bases and 0 bases, in that order; junction bases with no gene match: 6. The CDR3 sequence is CAISDRLAGGSSYEQYF. The CDR3 bases are TGTGCCATCAGTGACCGTCTAGCGGGGGGGAGCTCCTACGAGCAGTACTTC.

The V gene is TRBV6-2 or TRBV6-3, the J gene TRBJ2-3; TRBD1 matches 10 bases. Per germline, CDR1 MNHEY and CDR2 SVGEGT. V lost 10 bases, J lost 1 base, and 2 bases stayed unmatched. CDR3 size: 13 residues. The CDR3 DNA is TGTGCCACGACAGGGGGCGGCACAGATACGCAGTATTTT. Amino acid sequence: CATTGGGTDTQYF.

This sequence joins TRBV29-1 and TRBJ2-5; TRBD2 matches at 8 bases. CDR3 length: 14 residues. V lost 3 bases and J lost 1; bases outside the gene matches: 4. Per germline, CDR1 SQVTM and CDR2 ANQGSEA. CDR3 sequence reads: CSVESAGAQETQYF. CDR3 sequence (DNA): TGCAGCGTTGAGTCAGCGGGGGCCCAAGAGACCCAGTACTTC.

This clonotype was observed a few times. The chain has TRBV20-1 and TRBJ1-6; 10 nucleotides line up with TRBD1. CDR3 length: 13 amino acids. Unmatched junction bases numbered 3, after V lost 5 bases and J lost 8 bases. Germline V lookup: CDR1 DFQATT, CDR2 SNEGSKA (reference sequence). CDR3 amino acids: CSADRGRDSPLHF. DNA for the CDR3: TGCAGTGCTGACAGGGGGCGCGATTCACCCCTCCACTTT.

V usage is TRBV29-1 and J usage is TRBJ2-7; 7 positions match TRBD2. The J segment lost 1 base and the V segment lost 6 bases, leaving 9 bases of the junction unmatched. Germline values: CDR1 SQVTM, CDR2 ANQGSEA. The CDR3 loop spans 14 amino acids. The CDR3 DNA is TGCAGCGTGTCGGGGGGTGGCAGTTCCTACGAGCAGTACTTC. Protein sequence: CSVSGGGSSYEQYF.

This clonotype has just a few counts. This chain joins TRBV28 and TRBJ2-7, with a possible D match to TRBD1 (5 bases). This CDR3 region has 13 residues. V was trimmed by 6 bases and J by 5 bases, leaving 14 bases between them. The V gene's germline CDR1 is MDHEN and CDR2 SYDVKM. The CDR3 sequence is CASRLGHSNEQYF. The CDR3, as DNA: TGTGCCAGCAGGTTAGGACATTCCAACGAGCAGTACTTC.

The chain joins TRBV7-9 to TRBJ2-1, with 9 bases lining up with TRBD1. This CDR3 has 18 residues. The V gene's germline CDR1 is SEHNR and CDR2 FQNEAQ (reference sequence). Unmatched junction bases numbered 18, after V lost 5 bases and J lost 7 bases. The CDR3 DNA follows: TGTGCCAGCAGCCCAGAAGCCCGACGACAGGGGGTGGGGAATGAGCAGTTCTTC. Translating it yields CASSPEARRQGVGNEQFF. Full variable domain (missing parts from reference TRBV7-9 and TRBJ2-1): DTGVSQNPRHKITKRGQNVTFRCDPISEHNRLYWYRQTLGQGPEFLTYFQNEAQLEKSRLLSDRFSAERPKGSFSTLEIQRTEQGDSAMYLCASSPEARRQGVGNEQFFGPGTRLTVL.

Many counts were recorded for this clonotype. This chain links TRBV7-2 with TRBJ2-5; D remains unclear. The CDR3 spans 12 residues. V lost 5 bases and J lost 5, with 9 bases in between. Per the germline V gene, CDR1 is SGHTA and CDR2 is FQGNSA. CDR3 DNA: TGTGCCAGCAGCCGGTATCCGGAGACCCAGTACTTC. Protein: CASSRYPETQYF. The complete variable domain, with remaining parts taken from reference TRBV7-2 and TRBJ2-5, reads GAGVSQSPSNKVTEKGKDVELRCDPISGHTALYWYRQSLGQGLEFLIYFQGNSAPDKSGLPSDRFSAERTGGSVSTLTIQRTQQEDSAVYLCASSRYPETQYFGPGTRLLVL.